This passage covers 27 T cell receptor beta chains from one sample sequenced in a study of T cell changes during pregnancy in multiple sclerosis. TCRdb keeps only in-frame clones here, not all; method: immunoSEQ multiplex PCR. The table shows about 34,000 clones, with roughly 90% occurring only once. Specimen: CD8+ T cells from peripheral blood mononuclear cells, collected in the third trimester of pregnancy. These receptors were collected from a female donor with multiple sclerosis, enrolled in a pregnancy study.

The chain joins TRBV27 to TRBJ2-7; 8 bases align to TRBD2. The V gene's germline CDR1 is MNHEY and CDR2 SMNVEV (reference sequence). This CDR3 spans 13 amino acids. The V gene end was trimmed by 9 bases and the J gene end by 6 bases; junction bases not matched to a gene: 10. This CDR3 is CASSPGGAVEQYF. Written as DNA, the CDR3 is TGTGCCAGTAGCCCGGGGGGGGCGGTCGAGCAGTACTTC.

The V and J genes are TRBV6-1 and TRBJ1-5; D remains ambiguous. The V and J ends lost 6 bases and 4 bases respectively, with 19 bases between them. Germline V lookup: CDR1 MNHNS, CDR2 SASEGT. The length of the CDR3 is 16 residues. The DNA for the CDR3 is TGTGCCAGCAGGGAACCACATAGCGTTGGTAATCAGCCCCAGCATTTT. Translated: CASREPHSVGNQPQHF.

The chain couples TRBV5-6 to TRBJ2-1, with D perhaps TRBD2 (5 bases). The CDR3 has 13 residues. Germline V CDR1 and CDR2: SGHDT, YYEEEE. Trimming stripped 5 bases from V and 8 bases from J, with 14 bases between. The CDR3 spells CASSLPSSDEQFF. The CDR3, as DNA: TGTGCCAGCAGTTTACCTAGCAGCGATGAGCAGTTCTTC.

The genes are TRBV2 and TRBJ1-5, with D hard to call. The V and J ends lost 6 bases and 2 bases respectively, with 11 bases between them. The CDR3 totals 14 residues. The germline V gene has CDR1 SNHLY and CDR2 FYNNEI. The DNA of the CDR3 is TGTGCCAGCAGCTCCCTGGGCGGCAATCAGCCCCAGCATTTT. Its translation: CASSSLGGNQPQHF.

V usage is TRBV7-7 and J usage is TRBJ2-3; no firm D call. The CDR3 has 13 amino acids. Germline assignment: CDR1 SSHAT and CDR2 FNYEAQ (reference sequence). V lost 3 bases and J 2 bases, leaving 6 bases between the germline ends. The CDR3 reads CASSFGDTDTQYF. The CDR3 nucleotides are TGTGCCAGCAGCTTTGGAGACACAGATACGCAGTATTTT.

This rearrangement joins TRBV6-4 to TRBJ2-1, with 7 positions matching TRBD1. The CDR3 contains 16 residues. Trimming removed 0 bases from V and 6 bases from J; junction bases left unmatched: 8. From germline, CDR1 is MRHNA and CDR2 SNTAGT. The CDR3 bases are TGTGCCAGCAGTGACTCGATTGAAGGGGGCTCCAATGAGCAGTTCTTC. This sequence encodes CASSDSIEGGSNEQFF.

The CDR3 loop reads CASSYRGPVEQYF. The CDR3 DNA sequence: TGTGCCAGCAGTTATCGGGGTCCGGTCGAGCAGTACTTC. V gene TRBV13 combines with J gene TRBJ2-7; possible D gene TRBD2, 5 bases. Germline CDR1 PRHDT, CDR2 FYEKMQ (reference sequence). The CDR3 runs 13 residues. Trimming cost V 6 bases and J 6 bases, with 15 bases left between them.

By proportion, this clone is medium-sized. The chain has TRBV10-3 and TRBJ1-1; 7 nucleotides align to TRBD1. The CDR3 covers 16 residues. CDR1 is ENHRY and CDR2 is SYGVKD in the germline V gene. With V trimmed by 4 bases and J by 3 bases, 11 bases remained unmatched. The DNA of the CDR3 is TGTGCCATCAGTGCGTTCGACAGGGAAGAGGACACTGAAGCTTTCTTT. Translated, it gives CAISAFDREEDTEAFF.

This rearrangement joins TRBV5-4 to TRBJ2-5; the match to TRBD2 covers 11 bases. J was trimmed by 3 bases and V by 5 bases; bases with no gene match: 3. Germline CDR1 reads SGHNT; CDR2 reads YYREEE (reference sequence). The CDR3 is 14 amino acids. This CDR3 reads CASRRLAGKETQYF. In nucleotides, the CDR3 is TGTGCCAGCAGACGACTAGCGGGGAAAGAGACCCAGTACTTC.

The V call is TRBV9, the J call TRBJ2-3, with D perhaps TRBD1 (7 bases). There are 15 residues in the CDR3. Germline V gene lookup returns CDR1 SGDLS and CDR2 YYNGEE. V lost 0 bases and J 5 bases, leaving 13 bases between the germline ends. As DNA, the CDR3 is TGTGCCAGCAGCGTAGAAGGAGGGGGCAGAGATACGCAGTATTTT. It is translated as CASSVEGGGRDTQYF.

V is TRBV13 and J is TRBJ2-7; D remains unclear. CDR3 length: 13 amino acids. Germline V lookup: CDR1 PRHDT, CDR2 FYEKMQ (reference sequence). V was clipped by 4 bases and J by 1 base, with 8 bases between them. CDR3 sequence reads: CASSSVSSYEQYF. The CDR3 DNA sequence: TGTGCCAGCAGCTCGGTCTCGTCCTACGAGCAGTACTTC.

The rearrangement links TRBV7-8 to TRBJ1-1; D not resolved. This CDR3 has 15 residues. Between the trimmed V and J ends, which lost 6 bases and 0 bases, there was a span of 14 bases. Germline V CDR1 and CDR2: SGHVS, FQNEAQ. This CDR3 reads CASRLQPGLNTEAFF. DNA of the CDR3: TGTGCCAGCAGACTCCAACCCGGTTTGAACACTGAAGCTTTCTTT.

This clone was seen just once. The gene calls are TRBV19 and TRBJ1-5, with 8 bases fitting TRBD1. The junction had 10 bases not matched to a gene; V was cut back by 1 base and J by 5 bases. The CDR3 runs to 17 residues. CDR1 LNHDA and CDR2 SQIVND come from the germline V gene (reference sequence). The CDR3 DNA sequence: TGTGCCAGTAGTATAGGGGCCAGGGGGCGTGTAGATCAGCCCCAGCATTTT. Protein: CASSIGARGRVDQPQHF.

This clone was picked up one time. The CDR3 loop reads CASSLSAGLSYEQYF. The CDR3 coding sequence is TGTGCCAGCAGCTTATCAGCGGGGCTCTCCTACGAGCAGTACTTC. The chain carries TRBV7-2 and TRBJ2-7; TRBD2 aligns across 7 bases. Germline V CDR1 and CDR2: SGHTA, FQGNSA. The CDR3 extends over 15 amino acids. Germline trimming cut 2 bases from V and 0 bases from J; bases unmatched to any gene: 4.

This chain links TRBV28 with TRBJ1-2; D unresolved. In germline, CDR1 is MDHEN, CDR2 SYDVKM. The CDR3 spans 13 residues. Deletions cut 7 bases from V and 7 bases from J, with 16 bases between. Here the CDR3 DNA reads TGTGCCAGCACCCTAACCGAGGTTGGTGGCTACACCTTC. Residues: CASTLTEVGGYTF.

This chain joins TRBV7-9 and TRBJ2-1, with 11 nucleotides matching TRBD2. The CDR3 extends over 17 amino acids. J lost 5 bases, V lost 4 bases, and 10 bases had no gene match. Looked up from germline, CDR1 is SEHNR and CDR2 is FQNEAQ (reference sequence). The CDR3: CASSSLAGGLHHNEQFF. CDR3 nucleotide sequence: TGTGCCAGCAGCTCTTTAGCGGGGGGGCTTCATCACAATGAGCAGTTCTTC. The entire variable domain, with the rest obtained from reference TRBV7-9 and TRBJ2-1, is as follows: DTGVSQNPRHKITKRGQNVTFRCDPISEHNRLYWYRQTLGQGPEFLTYFQNEAQLEKSRLLSDRFSAERPKGSFSTLEIQRTEQGDSAMYLCASSSLAGGLHHNEQFFGPGTRLTVL.

J is TRBJ2-7 and V is TRBV9, with D maybe TRBD2 (7 bases). Per germline, CDR1 SGDLS and CDR2 YYNGEE. Deletions cut 4 bases from V and 7 bases from J, with 12 bases between. The CDR3 consists of 12 residues. The CDR3 DNA sequence: TGTGCCAGCAGCCTCGGGGGGCATGAGCAGTACTTC. As protein: CASSLGGHEQYF.

This rearrangement joins TRBV6-5 to TRBJ1-2; possible D gene TRBD1, 6 bases. Germline V CDR1 and CDR2: MNHEY, SVGAGI. The CDR3 extends over 16 amino acids. V lost 4 bases and J lost 5, with 20 bases in between. CDR3 in DNA: TGTGCCAGCAGTTCTACAGGGCGCGATCCTGGTTATGGCTACACCTTC. Protein sequence: CASSSTGRDPGYGYTF.

The rearrangement uses TRBV5-6 and TRBJ2-2, with D perhaps TRBD1 (8 bases). The CDR3 runs 16 residues. From germline, CDR1 is SGHDT and CDR2 YYEEEE. V was cut by 3 bases and J by 0 bases, with 12 bases left in between. CDR3 coding DNA: TGTGCCAGCAGCTGGGGGGGACAGGCGAACACCGGGGAGCTGTTTTTT. Translated: CASSWGGQANTGELFF.

This clone was seen only once. The rearrangement uses TRBV7-9 and TRBJ2-7, with 8 bases aligning to TRBD2. The germline CDR1 and CDR2 sequences are SEHNR and FQNEAQ (reference sequence). Trimming cost V 11 bases and J 7 bases; bases outside gene matches: 16. This CDR3 is built from 14 residues. The CDR3 sequence: CASTAGGLSLEQYF. In DNA form, the CDR3 reads TGTGCCTCCACGGCGGGGGGCCTCTCGTTGGAGCAGTACTTC.

This clone was counted once. The chain employs TRBV4-1 and TRBJ1-5, with D unresolved. The germline gives CDR1 MGHRA, CDR2 YSYEKL. The CDR3 extends over 13 amino acids. V dropped 0 bases and J dropped 6 bases, with 6 bases sitting between them. This chain's CDR3 is CASSQEPVQPQHF. The CDR3 DNA reads as TGCGCCAGCAGCCAAGAACCAGTTCAGCCCCAGCATTTT.

This clone was recorded only once. The rearrangement uses TRBV11-2 and TRBJ2-1, with 14 bases matching TRBD2. Trimming cost V 4 bases and J 10 bases; bases outside gene matches: 9. The CDR3 consists of 16 residues. The germline CDR1 and CDR2 sequences are SGHAT and FQNNGV. The CDR3, as DNA: TGTGCCAGCAGCTCCTGGACTAGCGGGGGGCCCGAGGAGCAGTTCTTC. Its translation is CASSSWTSGGPEEQFF.

The chain combines TRBV7-3 with TRBJ2-3; tentative D call: TRBD1 (6 bases). Germline CDR1 SGHTA, CDR2 FQGTGA. V was cut by 5 bases and J by 6 bases, with 15 bases left in between. The CDR3 has 14 amino acids. The CDR3 DNA follows: TGTGCCAGCAGCCCCGGACAGCATACGGATACGCAGTATTTT. Its translation: CASSPGQHTDTQYF.

The chain's CDR3 is CASSLDRGQVNTEAFF. For the CDR3, the DNA is TGTGCCAGCAGCTTAGACAGGGGGCAGGTGAACACTGAAGCTTTCTTT. The J gene is TRBJ1-1, the V gene TRBV7-2, with 9 bases identical to TRBD1. The ends lost 1 base at V and 0 bases at J; junction bases unmatched: 3. The CDR3 runs 16 residues. Germline assignment: CDR1 SGHTA and CDR2 FQGNSA.

The chain is built from TRBV9 and TRBJ1-2; D remains unclear. CDR1 and CDR2 (germline): SGDLS, YYNGEE. The CDR3 is 13 residues long. The V end was cut by 5 bases, the J end by 4 bases, with 12 bases between. The DNA of the CDR3 is TGTGCCAGCAGATCCCGTACGAGCTATGGCTACACCTTC. This codes for CASRSRTSYGYTF.

J is TRBJ1-4 and V is TRBV7-3; D possibly corresponds to TRBD1 (5 bases). The CDR3 consists of 20 residues. Germline CDR1 is SGHTA and CDR2 is FQGTGA. Trimming cost V 5 bases and J 6 bases, with 31 bases left between them. CDR3 coding DNA: TGTGCCAGCAGCCGCCGGGACGGGGGATCGGTCCAAGGTTTTGATGAAAAACTGTTTTTT. Its protein product is CASSRRDGGSVQGFDEKLFF. Full variable domain (outside the CDR3, taken from reference TRBV7-3 and TRBJ1-4): GAGVSQTPSNKVTEKGKYVELRCDPISGHTALYWYRQSLGQGPEFLIYFQGTGAADDSGLPNDRFFAVRPEGSVSTLKIQRTERGDSAVYLCASSRRDGGSVQGFDEKLFFGSGTQLSVL.

In regard to this clone: The junction shows a germline mismatch at one end, possibly a read error. J is TRBJ2-1 and V is TRBV11-2; TRBD2 aligns across 8 bases. Germline values: CDR1 SGHAT, CDR2 FQNNGV. CDR3 size: 16 residues. In DNA form, the CDR3 reads TGTGCCAGCAGCCTAGAAGCGGGGGCATGGACTGGAGAGCAGTTCTTC. It yields the protein CASSLEAGAWTGEQFF. Supplemented by reference TRBV11-2 and TRBJ2-1, the full variable domain reads EAGVAQSPRYKIIEKRQSVAFWCNPISGHATLYWYQQILGQGPKLLIQFQNNGVVDDSQLPKDRFSAERLKGVDSTLKIQPAKLEDSAVYLCASSLEAGAWTGEQFFGPGTRLTVL.